The 20 T cell receptor beta chains presented below share a single source sample, sequenced in a study of cytomegalovirus exposure and HLA in healthy donors. The study ran its PCR with 60 Vbeta and 13 Jbeta primers. TCRdb keeps only in-frame clones here, not all; method: immunoSEQ multiplex PCR. This repertoire includes over 100,000 clones. The sequencing input was PBMCs. Receptor source: a man in his forties or fifties in good health and CMV-seropositive.

The rearrangement joins TRBV30 to TRBJ2-1; D gene ambiguous. The CDR3 runs 15 residues. Looked up from germline, CDR1 is GTSNPN and CDR2 is SVGIG (reference sequence). Trimming stripped 1 base from V and 0 bases from J, with 10 bases between. The CDR3 DNA reads TGTGCCTGGAGTGAAGGAGCTAGCTCCTACAATGAGCAGTTCTTC. Translation gives CAWSEGASSYNEQFF.

This chain links TRBV28 with TRBJ2-7; 8 bases map to TRBD2. V lost 3 bases to trimming and J lost 3 bases; unmatched junction nucleotides: 7. This CDR3 has 15 amino acids. Germline V CDR1 and CDR2: MDHEN, SYDVKM. The CDR3 DNA follows: TGTGCCAGCAGTTTGTGGGGCGGGAGGCTCTACGAGCAGTACTTC. This sequence encodes CASSLWGGRLYEQYF. Using reference TRBV28 and TRBJ2-7 for the parts outside the CDR3, the full variable domain is DVKVTQSSRYLVKRTGEKVFLECVQDMDHENMFWYRQDPGLGLRLIYFSYDVKMKEKGDIPEGYSVSREKKERFSLILESASTNQTSMYLCASSLWGGRLYEQYFGPGTRLTVT.

The rearrangement uses TRBV18 and TRBJ2-7; D unclear. The V end lost 5 bases, the J end lost 5 bases, and 16 bases lay between the germline ends. Germline V gives CDR1 KGHSH, CDR2 LQKENI. This CDR3 is built from 14 residues. CDR3 in amino acids: CASSSVPSSHEQYF. Written as DNA, the CDR3 is TGTGCCAGCTCATCGGTTCCCTCGTCCCACGAGCAGTACTTC.

The CDR3 DNA reads as TGTGCCAGCAGTTCTCGTCAACTAGCGAAGCAAGAGACCCAGTACTTC. Protein: CASSSRQLAKQETQYF. This rearrangement joins TRBV9 to TRBJ2-5; 7 nucleotides line up with TRBD2. The CDR3 sequence is 16 residues long. V shed 5 bases, J shed 2 bases, and the junction held 12 bases outside the gene matches. In germline, CDR1 is SGDLS, CDR2 YYNGEE. The full variable domain, its missing parts supplied by reference TRBV9 and TRBJ2-5, is DSGVTQTPKHLITATGQRVTLRCSPRSGDLSVYWYQQSLDQGLQFLIQYYNGEERAKGNILERFSAQQFPDLHSELNLSSLELGDSALYFCASSSRQLAKQETQYFGPGTRLLVL.

Considering frequency, this clone is medium-sized (0.01 to 0.1%). The sample contains more than one DNA sequence encoding this CDR3. The V call is TRBV29-1, the J call TRBJ2-2; the D gene is possibly TRBD2 (6 bases). CDR3 length equals 12 residues. Germline values: CDR1 SQVTM, CDR2 ANQGSEA. Trimming took off 7 bases at V and 3 bases at J, with 9 bases between the two ends. Written as DNA, the CDR3 is TGCAGCGCCCCGGGGGACACCGGGGAGCTGTTTTTT. This translates into CSAPGDTGELFF.

The chain links TRBV5-1 to TRBJ2-3, with D perhaps matching TRBD2 (5 bases). The CDR3 extends over 17 amino acids. V was shortened by 0 bases and J by 4 bases, with 18 bases between the two germline ends. Germline CDR1 is SGHRS and CDR2 is YFSETQ. This CDR3 reads CASSLAVLGSIADTQYF. The CDR3 coding sequence is TGCGCCAGCAGCTTGGCCGTGTTGGGGAGTATCGCAGATACGCAGTATTTT. The variable domain in full, completed from reference TRBV5-1 and TRBJ2-3, reads KAGVTQTPRYLIKTRGQQVTLSCSPISGHRSVSWYQQTPGQGLQFLFEYFSETQRNKGNFPGRFSGRQFSNSRSEMNVSTLELGDSALYLCASSLAVLGSIADTQYFGPGTRLTVL.

This chain uses TRBV11-2 with TRBJ2-1; unclear D gene. The germline gives CDR1 SGHAT, CDR2 FQNNGV. V was shortened by 5 bases and J by 9 bases, with 8 bases between the two germline ends. The CDR3 sequence is 11 residues long. The CDR3 spells CASSLSGEQFF. In DNA, the CDR3 is TGTGCCAGCAGCCTTTCAGGTGAGCAGTTCTTC.

The rearrangement joins TRBV28 to TRBJ2-5; no clear D. CDR1 is MDHEN, CDR2 SYDVKM, per germline. The CDR3 is 13 amino acids. V lost 3 bases and J 0 bases, leaving 5 bases between the germline ends. The CDR3 DNA is TGTGCCAGCAGTTTTGACTACCAAGAGACCCAGTACTTC. Its translation: CASSFDYQETQYF. Drawing the rest from reference TRBV28 and TRBJ2-5, the complete variable domain is DVKVTQSSRYLVKRTGEKVFLECVQDMDHENMFWYRQDPGLGLRLIYFSYDVKMKEKGDIPEGYSVSREKKERFSLILESASTNQTSMYLCASSFDYQETQYFGPGTRLLVL.

The J gene is TRBJ2-7, the V gene TRBV27, with 7 nucleotides matching TRBD1. The CDR3 spans 17 residues. Germline V gives CDR1 MNHEY, CDR2 SMNVEV (reference sequence). V lost 0 bases and J lost 1; bases outside the gene matches: 9. The CDR3 protein is CASSLSFDRARSYEQYF. CDR3 sequence (DNA): TGTGCCAGCAGTTTATCCTTCGACAGGGCCCGATCCTACGAGCAGTACTTC.

As for this clone: The same CDR3 can be traced to other DNA sequences in this sample. V usage is TRBV7-7 and J usage is TRBJ2-2, with a weak D call TRBD1 (5 bases). Germline CDR1 reads SSHAT; CDR2 reads FNYEAQ (reference sequence). CDR3 length: 14 amino acids. Trimming left V 6 bases short and J 1 base short, with 9 bases between. CDR3 nucleotides: TGTGCCAGCAGGCCCGGACAGAACACCGGGGAGCTGTTTTTT. Translating gives CASRPGQNTGELFF.

This chain joins TRBV7-8 and TRBJ1-3; D may be TRBD1 (5 bases). V lost 0 bases, J lost 7 bases, and 13 bases lay in between. The length of the CDR3 is 15 residues. CDR1 is SGHVS, CDR2 FQNEAQ, per germline. Here the CDR3 DNA reads TGTGCCAGCAGCTTAGCGGTGGATGGGGGGAACACCATATATTTT. It encodes CASSLAVDGGNTIYF.

The rearrangement links TRBV6-1 to TRBJ1-5; D perhaps matches TRBD1 (5 bases). The CDR3 covers 14 residues. Trimming took 6 bases from V and 5 from J, leaving 14 bases between them. The germline V gene encodes CDR1 MNHNS and CDR2 SASEGT. This CDR3 reads CASSLGGGHQPQHF. In nucleotides, the CDR3 is TGTGCCAGCAGCCTGGGGGGGGGACATCAGCCCCAGCATTTT.

This sequence joins TRBV10-3 and TRBJ2-2; 7 bases map to TRBD2. The germline V gene has CDR1 ENHRY and CDR2 SYGVKD. The CDR3 has 15 residues. The V and J ends lost 7 bases and 2 bases, in that order; junction bases with no gene match: 7. The DNA of the CDR3 is TGTGCCATCATGCCCCAGACTAGCAACACCGGGGAGCTGTTTTTT. This codes for CAIMPQTSNTGELFF.

The rearrangement uses TRBV7-9 and TRBJ2-1, with TRBD2 as a possible D gene (5 bases). The CDR3 contains 14 residues. Germline V gene lookup returns CDR1 SEHNR and CDR2 FQNEAQ (reference sequence). V was clipped by 1 base and J by 6 bases, with 10 bases between them. DNA of the CDR3: TGTGCCAGCAGCTTAGTGGCAGCGGCCAATGAGCAGTTCTTC. Its translation is CASSLVAAANEQFF.

Details on this clone: An end of the junction does not agree with germline; a read error may underlie this. The chain employs TRBV7-2 and TRBJ1-2; 7 bases are a match to TRBD1. The CDR3 spans 14 residues. CDR1 is SGHTA and CDR2 is FQGNSA in the germline V gene. The CDR3 region is CASGLTGIARGYTF. The CDR3 bases are TGTGCCAGCGGCTTGACAGGGATTGCGCGGGGCTACACCTTC. Complete variable domain (other parts from reference TRBV7-2 and TRBJ1-2): GAGVSQSPSNKVTEKGKDVELRCDPISGHTALYWYRQSLGQGLEFLIYFQGNSAPDKSGLPSDRFSAERTGGSVSTLTIQRTQQEDSAVYLCASGLTGIARGYTFGSGTRLTVV.

The chain is built from TRBV6-6 and TRBJ2-1; 10 positions match TRBD2. The V gene end was trimmed by 6 bases and the J gene end by 7 bases; junction bases not matched to a gene: 9. The germline gives CDR1 MNHNY, CDR2 SVGAGI (reference sequence). The CDR3 has 15 residues. The CDR3 spells CASRFTSGKVNEQFF. The CDR3 bases are TGTGCCAGCAGGTTCACTAGCGGGAAGGTTAATGAGCAGTTCTTC.

The genes are TRBV5-4 and TRBJ2-7, with D unresolved. From germline, CDR1 is SGHNT and CDR2 YYREEE (reference sequence). Trimming cost V 4 bases and J 1 base, with 9 bases left between them. This CDR3 is 13 amino acids long. The CDR3 protein is CASSVAISYEQYF. The CDR3 nucleotides are TGTGCCAGCAGCGTCGCGATTTCCTACGAGCAGTACTTC.

The rearrangement joins TRBV7-2 to TRBJ2-7; D is unclear. The CDR3 is made up of 14 amino acids. The V gene's germline CDR1 is SGHTA and CDR2 FQGNSA. Deletions cut 5 bases from V and 2 bases from J, with 13 bases between. The CDR3 loop is CASSVRQFPYEQYF. For the CDR3, the DNA is TGTGCCAGCAGCGTCAGACAATTTCCCTACGAGCAGTACTTC.

V gene TRBV7-2 combines with J gene TRBJ2-7; 7 positions match TRBD1. The CDR3 has 15 residues. From germline, CDR1 is SGHTA and CDR2 FQGNSA. Trimming took 8 bases from V and 1 from J; bases not matched to a gene: 11. The CDR3 DNA reads TGTGCCAGCGGCCGACAGGGTATTACTTCCTACGAGCAGTACTTC. Its protein product is CASGRQGITSYEQYF.

The CDR3 protein is CASSMRGSYNEQFF. CDR3 DNA: TGTGCCAGTAGTATGCGGGGATCCTACAATGAGCAGTTCTTC. The J gene is TRBJ2-1, the V gene TRBV19; D is possibly TRBD2 (6 bases). CDR1 LNHDA and CDR2 SQIVND come from the germline V gene (reference sequence). V gave up 3 bases and J gave up 1 base, with 7 bases separating them. CDR3 length: 14 amino acids.